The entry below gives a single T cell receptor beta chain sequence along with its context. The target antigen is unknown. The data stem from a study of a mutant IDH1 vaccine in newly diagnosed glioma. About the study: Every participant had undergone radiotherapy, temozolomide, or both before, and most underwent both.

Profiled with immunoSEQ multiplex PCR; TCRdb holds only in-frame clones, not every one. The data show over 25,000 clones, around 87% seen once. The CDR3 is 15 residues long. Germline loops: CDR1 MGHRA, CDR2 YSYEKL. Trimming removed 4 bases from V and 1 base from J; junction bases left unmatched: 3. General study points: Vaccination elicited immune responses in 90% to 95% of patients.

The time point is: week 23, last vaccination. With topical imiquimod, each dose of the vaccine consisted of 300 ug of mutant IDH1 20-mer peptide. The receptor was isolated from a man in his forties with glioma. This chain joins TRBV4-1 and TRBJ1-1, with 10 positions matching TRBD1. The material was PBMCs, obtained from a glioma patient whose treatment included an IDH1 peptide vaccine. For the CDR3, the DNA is TGCGCCAGCAGCCTGGGACAGGGGAGGAACACTGAAGCTTTCTTT. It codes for CASSLGQGRNTEAFF.